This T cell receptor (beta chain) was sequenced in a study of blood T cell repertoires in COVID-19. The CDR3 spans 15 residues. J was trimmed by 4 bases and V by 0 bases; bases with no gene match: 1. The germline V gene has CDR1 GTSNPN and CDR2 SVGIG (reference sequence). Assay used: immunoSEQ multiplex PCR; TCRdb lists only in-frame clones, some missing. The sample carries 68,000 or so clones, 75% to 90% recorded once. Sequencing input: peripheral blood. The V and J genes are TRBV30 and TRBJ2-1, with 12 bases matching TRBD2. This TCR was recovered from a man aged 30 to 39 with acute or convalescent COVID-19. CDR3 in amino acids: CAWSVGTSGYNEQFF. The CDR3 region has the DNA TGTGCCTGGAGTGTAGGGACTAGCGGGTACAATGAGCAGTTCTTC.